This T cell receptor (beta chain) was observed in a study of regulatory T cells in long-lasting Graves disease. Combining iRepertoire HTBI primers with Arm-PCR of CDR3 regions, the authors built TCR beta libraries. TCRdb passed the multiplex PCR reads through MiXCR, listing each CDR3 protein once. The data contain about 440,000 distinct CDR3 sequences, more than 13% of them singletons. This clonotype was recorded at least ten times. The time point was: newly diagnosed GD, antithyroid drugs for less than 3 months. PBMC RNA served as the TCR library source. V lost 3 bases to trimming and J lost 2 bases, with 16 bases between them. Germline CDR1 DFQATT, CDR2 SNEGSKA (reference sequence). The CDR3 spans 15 residues. The data were also submitted as part of a second study, on T cells in Graves' hyperthyroidism and ophthalmopathy.

V gene TRBV20-1 combines with J gene TRBJ2-5; D uncertain. The clonotype comes from a woman aged 30 to 39 with Graves disease. Specimen: peripheral blood mononuclear cells (PBMCs), collected at new diagnosis, from a patient treated with antithyroid drugs. The CDR3 region has the DNA TGCAGTGCTAGCCCCTTTACGGCGCAACAAGAGACCCAGTACTTC. Amino acid sequence: CSASPFTAQQETQYF.